The 23 T cell receptor beta chains below come from one sample, sequenced in a study of OX40 agonist ivuxolimab in advanced cancers. Library construction relied on the immunoSEQ multiplex PCR assay. Not all clones reach the TCRdb copy of this immuneACCESS table, which keeps in-frame sequences only. Checked studies attribute under half of the gap to unresolved V genes and leave the rest unexplained. Recorded for this sample are tens of thousands of clones; about 81% of them occurred a single time. The ten largest clones represent around 1.5% of the sample. This specimen consisted of CD4+ or CD8+ T cells sorted from blood, obtained in a trial of the OX40 agonist ivuxolimab. These receptor sequences come from an adult with an advanced solid tumor such as melanoma, head and neck, liver or kidney cancer.

The chain combines TRBV7-2 with TRBJ2-6, with D hard to call. The CDR3 is 17 amino acids. Germline V gives CDR1 SGHTA, CDR2 FQGNSA. V lost 7 bases to trimming and J lost 0 bases, with 16 bases between them. CDR3: CASTPGASSSGANVLTF. Here the CDR3 DNA reads TGTGCCAGCACTCCGGGTGCATCCAGCTCTGGGGCCAACGTCCTGACTTTC.

The gene calls are TRBV6-5 and TRBJ2-7; 9 bases align to TRBD1. In germline, CDR1 is MNHEY, CDR2 SVGAGI. The CDR3 is 14 residues long. V shed 6 bases, J shed 2 bases, and the junction held 5 bases outside the gene matches. CDR3: CASSRDREAYEQYF. CDR3 DNA: TGTGCCAGCAGCCGGGACAGGGAGGCCTACGAGCAGTACTTC.

The V call is TRBV27, the J call TRBJ1-1; the D is unclear. This CDR3 spans 15 amino acids. Germline V lookup: CDR1 MNHEY, CDR2 SMNVEV (reference sequence). V lost 1 base and J lost 0, with 9 bases in between. The CDR3 region is CASSLFPTMNTEAFF. The CDR3, as DNA: TGTGCCAGCAGTTTATTTCCTACCATGAACACTGAAGCTTTCTTT.

The V gene is TRBV10-2, the J gene TRBJ1-6; possibly TRBD1 for D (5 bases). The germline gives CDR1 WSHSY, CDR2 SAAADI. This CDR3 is 15 amino acids long. Trimming shortened V by 8 bases and J by 10 bases, and 21 bases separated the two germline ends. The CDR3 region has the DNA TGCGCCAGCCAGAGTGGACAAGGCAGAGGGTCACCCCTCCACTTT. Protein sequence: CASQSGQGRGSPLHF.

This chain connects TRBV7-2 to TRBJ1-1; 7 bases fit TRBD1. The CDR3 loop spans 12 amino acids. Germline CDR1 is SGHTA and CDR2 is FQGNSA. J lost 11 bases, V lost 5 bases, and 8 bases had no gene match. For the CDR3, the DNA is TGTGCCAGCAGCCCAGGGGGGCAGGTGGCTTTCTTT. Its translation: CASSPGGQVAFF.

The V gene is TRBV11-2, the J gene TRBJ2-2; the D is unclear. Trimming left V 3 bases short and J 4 bases short, with 18 bases between. This CDR3 has 17 amino acids. Per the germline V gene, CDR1 is SGHAT and CDR2 is FQNNGV. The CDR3 region is CASSLVGLRRFTGELFF. CDR3 sequence (DNA): TGTGCCAGCAGCTTGGTTGGTCTCCGAAGATTCACCGGGGAGCTGTTTTTT.

Worth noting for this clone: Other DNA variants within this sample encode the same CDR3. The chain recombines TRBV29-1 with TRBJ2-7, with 7 bases fitting TRBD2. The CDR3 spans 14 residues. V was clipped by 6 bases and J by 0 bases; unmatched bases: 8. The germline gives CDR1 SQVTM, CDR2 ANQGSEA. For the CDR3, the DNA is TGCAGCGTCTGGGGGACGGGGGGCTCCTACGAGCAGTACTTC. It codes for CSVWGTGGSYEQYF.

As to this clone: The junction does not match germline at one end; this may be a read error. The chain joins TRBV19 to TRBJ2-1; TRBD2 agrees at 8 bases. This CDR3 comprises 15 residues. Germline V gives CDR1 LNHDA, CDR2 SQIVND (reference sequence). The CDR3 here is CASIITSGSIHEQFF. In nucleotides, the CDR3 is TGTGCCAGTATTATAACTAGCGGTAGCATCCATGAGCAGTTCTTC.

The CDR3 loop reads CASSFMGDTGELFF. CDR3 coding DNA: TGTGCCAGCAGCTTCATGGGGGATACCGGGGAGCTGTTTTTT. The chain employs TRBV5-4 and TRBJ2-2; D may correspond to TRBD1 or TRBD2 (5 bases each). V dropped 2 bases and J dropped 5 bases, with 10 bases sitting between them. Looked up from germline, CDR1 is SGHNT and CDR2 is YYREEE (reference sequence). This CDR3 has 14 residues.

A note on this clone: This specimen includes other DNA sequences encoding the same CDR3. The genes are TRBV11-3 and TRBJ1-1, with 10 bases fitting TRBD1. The CDR3 covers 15 residues. Trimming at V came to 4 bases and at J to 0 bases, leaving 2 bases not matched to a gene. Per the germline V gene, CDR1 is SGHNT and CDR2 is YENEEA. CDR3 sequence: CASSSGQGLNTEAFF. The CDR3 nucleotides are TGTGCCAGCAGCTCGGGACAGGGGCTGAACACTGAAGCTTTCTTT.

This chain uses TRBV7-9 with TRBJ2-5; D might be TRBD2 (5 bases). Trimming left V 1 base short and J 5 bases short, with 11 bases between. The CDR3 totals 14 residues. Germline V gene sequence: CDR1 SEHNR, CDR2 FQNEAQ (reference sequence). The CDR3 loop is CASSLVIGGETQYF. The CDR3 DNA sequence: TGTGCCAGCAGCTTAGTGATAGGCGGGGAGACCCAGTACTTC.

The rearrangement uses TRBV5-4 and TRBJ2-1; TRBD2 agrees at 9 bases. The V gene's germline CDR1 is SGHNT and CDR2 YYREEE (reference sequence). The CDR3 spans 15 residues. V gave up 3 bases and J gave up 4 bases; unmatched junction bases: 5. DNA of the CDR3: TGTGCCAGCAGCTGGGGACTAGCAGGATACAATGAGCAGTTCTTC. It encodes CASSWGLAGYNEQFF.

The rearrangement links TRBV29-1 to TRBJ2-1; D might be TRBD1 (6 bases). Germline CDR1 and CDR2: SQVTM and ANQGSEA. V lost 7 bases and J 3 bases, leaving 13 bases between the germline ends. The CDR3 extends over 13 amino acids. CDR3 nucleotides: TGCAGCGCTGTACAGGGATACTACAATGAGCAGTTCTTC. Amino acids: CSAVQGYYNEQFF.

This clone was picked up a small number of times. The rearrangement uses TRBV5-4 and TRBJ2-7; 7 nucleotides match TRBD2. The CDR3 contains 15 residues. The germline V gene has CDR1 SGHNT and CDR2 YYREEE (reference sequence). J gave up 1 base and V 0 bases, and 4 bases lay outside the gene matches. As DNA, the CDR3 is TGTGCCAGCAGCTTGGGCGGGGGTAGTTCCTACGAGCAGTACTTC. This encodes CASSLGGGSSYEQYF.

The gene calls are TRBV19 and TRBJ2-7; 14 bases are a match to TRBD2. This CDR3 is 15 amino acids long. Germline V gives CDR1 LNHDA, CDR2 SQIVND (reference sequence). Trimming cost V 5 bases and J 7 bases; bases outside gene matches: 7. This CDR3 is CASSPAGTSGREQYF. The CDR3, as DNA: TGTGCCAGTAGTCCTGCCGGGACTAGCGGGAGAGAGCAGTACTTC.

This CDR3 reads CASSQEHRNYGYTF. The CDR3 region has the DNA TGCGCCAGCAGCCAAGAACACAGAAACTATGGCTACACCTTC. V is TRBV4-1 and J is TRBJ1-2; D is uncertain. This CDR3 is built from 14 residues. Trimming removed 0 bases at V and 2 bases at J, with 7 bases between. The V gene's germline CDR1 is MGHRA and CDR2 YSYEKL.

This chain connects TRBV29-1 to TRBJ1-6, with D tentatively TRBD1 (5 bases). CDR1 is SQVTM and CDR2 is ANQGSEA in the germline V gene. Trimming left V 4 bases short and J 8 bases short, with 12 bases between. There are 13 residues in the CDR3. The CDR3 DNA sequence: TGCAGCGTTGCCGGGGCCCGAGATTCACCCCTCCACTTT. Translated: CSVAGARDSPLHF.

The V and J genes are TRBV7-9 and TRBJ2-7; TRBD1 or TRBD2 may be the D gene (5 bases each). This CDR3 has 15 amino acids. Trimming pared 5 bases from V and 3 bases from J, leaving 17 bases between. Germline V gene data show CDR1 as SEHNR and CDR2 as FQNEAQ (reference sequence). In DNA, the CDR3 is TGTGCCAGCAGCCCCGGGGCTGTCTCCCTCTACGAGCAGTACTTC. Its protein product is CASSPGAVSLYEQYF.

DNA of the CDR3: TGTGCCAGCAGTTTAACGGGGACAAATGAAAAACTGTTTTTT. Amino acid sequence: CASSLTGTNEKLFF. The rearrangement joins TRBV28 to TRBJ1-4, with D perhaps TRBD1 (6 bases). This CDR3 is built from 14 residues. The V and J ends lost 2 bases and 5 bases respectively, with 9 bases between them. Germline V gives CDR1 MDHEN, CDR2 SYDVKM.

This clone was counted a single time. This chain links TRBV12-2 with TRBJ2-7; the table calls TRBD1, which could not be checked here. TRBV12-2 is noted as a pseudogene. The CDR3 runs 20 residues. Here the CDR3 reads CASRFTQTLVGCRAAYEQYF. CDR3 DNA: TGTGCAAGTCGCTTCACCCAAACCCTGGTCGGGTGCAGGGCCGCCTACGAGCAGTACTTC.

This clone was seen just once. This chain connects TRBV10-3 to TRBJ1-3; no clear D gene. Between the trimmed V and J ends, which lost 7 bases and 11 bases, there was a span of 18 bases. This CDR3 comprises 13 residues. Germline loops: CDR1 ENHRY, CDR2 SYGVKD. The CDR3 region has the DNA TGTGCCATCATGTCCGGATCCGTGGACCCCATATATTTT. Translating it yields CAIMSGSVDPIYF.

The chain uses TRBV11-2 and TRBJ2-6, with D uncertain. In germline, CDR1 is SGHAT, CDR2 FQNNGV. Trimming shortened V by 6 bases and J by 0 bases, and 12 bases separated the two germline ends. The CDR3 runs to 16 residues. The CDR3 DNA sequence: TGTGCCAGCAGGCCGAATGTCCCCTCTGGGGCCAACGTCCTGACTTTC. This sequence encodes CASRPNVPSGANVLTF.

This clone has just one count. The V gene is TRBV5-1, the J gene TRBJ2-3, with 7 bases aligning to TRBD2. Germline V CDR1 and CDR2: SGHRS, YFSETQ. V lost 0 bases to trimming and J lost 5 bases; unmatched junction nucleotides: 9. The length of the CDR3 is 16 residues. The CDR3 sequence: CASSLEGLVDVDTQYF. The CDR3 DNA follows: TGCGCCAGCAGCTTGGAAGGACTAGTGGATGTAGATACGCAGTATTTT. The full variable domain, with the rest looked up from reference TRBV5-1 and TRBJ2-3, is KAGVTQTPRYLIKTRGQQVTLSCSPISGHRSVSWYQQTPGQGLQFLFEYFSETQRNKGNFPGRFSGRQFSNSRSEMNVSTLELGDSALYLCASSLEGLVDVDTQYFGPGTRLTVL.